Below, one T cell receptor beta chain is given with its context. The data stem from a study of identical twins. TCRdb analysed the 5' RACE reads with MiXCR anew, one entry per CDR3 protein. The sample includes 1.5 million to 2 million distinct CDR3 sequences, about 32% of them seen just once. The CDR3 totals 13 residues. The germline V gene has CDR1 LGHDT and CDR2 YNNKEL (reference sequence). This clonotype originated in a newborn girl in good health. The J gene is TRBJ2-1, the V gene TRBV3-1; unclear D gene. The DNA matches TRBJ2-7 better at its end, which makes the J call doubtful. The specimen sequenced was cord blood. The CDR3 here is CASSRFEYNEQYF. The CDR3 region has the DNA TGTGCCAGCAGCCGCTTCGAGTATAACGAGCAGTACTTC.